This TCR beta chain was observed in a study of post-analysis software for immune sequencing data. Study summary: In terms of disease course, relapsing-remitting, secondary progressive and progressive-relapsing multiple sclerosis were included. Broader study findings: Controls had significantly higher normalized Chao1 diversity than multiple sclerosis patients.

Every TCR beta cDNA library bore unique molecular identifiers. TCRdb independently ran MiXCR on the PCR reads; one entry per CDR3 protein. The table records 750,000 to 950,000 distinct CDR3 sequences, about half of them present only once. This clonotype has just one count. Its antigen is not known. The sequenced sample consisted of blood. The receptor's source is a girl aged 5 to 17 with multiple sclerosis.

CDR3: CASSPAGRRNEKLFF. DNA for the CDR3: TGTGCCAGCAGCCCCGCAGGCAGGCGAAATGAAAAACTGTTTTTT. The chain links TRBV12-3 or TRBV12-4 to TRBJ1-4; D is uncertain. V was trimmed by 6 bases and J by 5 bases, leaving 16 bases between them. This CDR3 contains 15 residues.